The 23 T cell receptor beta chains in this list originate from one sample, sequenced in a study of cytotoxic CD8 clonotypes in ibrutinib-treated CLL (dated by TCRdb to the early 2020s). The library was made by the immunoSEQ multiplex PCR assay. Sourced from immuneACCESS, this table was stored by TCRdb with only in-frame sequences that have V and J called. A share of the clones is absent; for the studies checked, an unresolved V gene accounts for under half, and the remainder has no known explanation. The sample table contains more than 110,000 clones; only one count was recorded for approximately 80% of them. The ten largest clonotypes hold 7.5% to 8% of the sample. This specimen was PBMCs, taken after 36 months of ibrutinib treatment. The receptors were sampled from a human donor with chronic lymphocytic leukemia.

The V and J genes are TRBV6-5 and TRBJ2-1; 9 bases match TRBD1. The CDR3 contains 14 residues. V gave up 8 bases and J gave up 10 bases; unmatched junction bases: 12. Germline V gene sequence: CDR1 MNHEY, CDR2 SVGAGI. This chain's CDR3 is CASRGTGRFREQFF. The CDR3 DNA reads TGTGCCAGCCGAGGGACAGGGAGATTTAGGGAGCAGTTCTTC.

In its sample, this clone was seen a few times. The V gene is TRBV6-6, the J gene TRBJ2-7; D is uncertain. This CDR3 is built from 11 residues. Deletions cut 2 bases from V and 3 bases from J, with 2 bases between. Germline values: CDR1 MNHNY, CDR2 SVGAGI (reference sequence). CDR3 loop: CASSYNYEQYF. For the CDR3, the DNA is TGTGCCAGCAGTTACAACTACGAGCAGTACTTC.

The genes are TRBV10-2 and TRBJ2-2; the match to TRBD1 covers 9 bases. The CDR3 length is 15 residues. Germline V gene data show CDR1 as WSHSY and CDR2 as SAAADI. V gave up 4 bases and J gave up 14 bases; unmatched junction bases: 14. The CDR3 loop is CASSGAEPGQGRLFF. DNA for the CDR3: TGCGCCAGCAGTGGAGCTGAGCCGGGACAGGGACGCCTGTTTTTT.

The chain couples TRBV6-5 to TRBJ1-2, with unresolved D. CDR1 and CDR2 (germline): MNHEY, SVGAGI. Trimming shortened V by 6 bases and J by 3 bases, and 11 bases separated the two germline ends. This CDR3 contains 13 residues. DNA of the CDR3: TGTGCCAGCAGCTACAGCCTATACTATGGCTACACCTTC. Translating it yields CASSYSLYYGYTF.

The gene calls are TRBV11-2 and TRBJ1-2, with unresolved D. Germline loops: CDR1 SGHAT, CDR2 FQNNGV. Trimming cost V 1 base and J 1 base, with 7 bases left between them. The length of the CDR3 is 14 residues. The CDR3 region is CASSLGHGNYGYTF. CDR3 in DNA: TGTGCCAGCAGCTTAGGTCACGGTAACTATGGCTACACCTTC.

The table lists this clone with a count of one. The sample carries other DNA sequences with the same CDR3. DNA of the CDR3: TGTGCCTGGAGTAGACAGGGGAATCAGCCCCAGCATTTT. Translation gives CAWSRQGNQPQHF. The chain employs TRBV30 and TRBJ1-5; TRBD1 matches 8 bases. V lost 2 bases to trimming and J lost 4 bases; unmatched junction nucleotides: 1. Per the germline V gene, CDR1 is GTSNPN and CDR2 is SVGIG (reference sequence). This CDR3 has 13 residues.

The rearrangement uses TRBV5-1 and TRBJ2-7; D ambiguous. The CDR3 runs 12 residues. From germline, CDR1 is SGHRS and CDR2 YFSETQ. With 5 bases removed from V and 4 bases from J, the gap between germline ends came to 10 bases. The CDR3 loop is CASSLQSYEQYF. CDR3 sequence (DNA): TGCGCCAGCAGTCTGCAATCGTACGAGCAGTACTTC.

This chain joins TRBV10-3 and TRBJ2-1, with D maybe TRBD2 (5 bases). The CDR3 length is 13 residues. Trimming took 3 bases from V and 7 from J, leaving 10 bases between them. Germline CDR1 and CDR2: ENHRY and SYGVKD. The CDR3 sequence is CAISDSSLNEQFF. CDR3 DNA sequence: TGTGCCATCAGTGATTCTAGCCTAAATGAGCAGTTCTTC.

The gene calls are TRBV25-1 and TRBJ2-2; D may be TRBD1 (6 bases). The CDR3 covers 18 residues. V was shortened by 2 bases and J by 6 bases, with 22 bases between the two germline ends. The germline CDR1 and CDR2 sequences are MGHDK and SYGVNS. The CDR3 nucleotides are TGTGCCAGCAGTGAACCCTTGACAGGACGAAGGGCCGCCGGGGAGCTGTTTTTT. It codes for CASSEPLTGRRAAGELFF.

The genes are TRBV28 and TRBJ1-6; 8 nucleotides agree with TRBD1. This CDR3 region has 14 residues. The V gene end was trimmed by 7 bases and the J gene end by 7 bases; junction bases not matched to a gene: 6. CDR1 and CDR2 (germline): MDHEN, SYDVKM. This chain's CDR3 is CASTLYRGNSPLHF. The CDR3 nucleotides are TGTGCCAGCACCCTTTACAGGGGGAATTCACCCCTCCACTTT.

The V and J genes are TRBV5-4 and TRBJ2-5; TRBD2 agrees at 12 bases. CDR3 length: 16 amino acids. CDR1 is SGHNT, CDR2 YYREEE, per germline (reference sequence). The J segment lost 3 bases and the V segment lost 0 bases, leaving 3 bases of the junction unmatched. CDR3 nucleotide sequence: TGTGCCAGCAGCTTGGATGGACTAGCGGGAAAAGAGACCCAGTACTTC. Protein: CASSLDGLAGKETQYF.

CDR3 in amino acids: CASSLSPDRTTEAFF. In DNA, the CDR3 is TGTGCCAGCAGCCTTAGTCCGGATAGAACCACTGAAGCTTTCTTT. This chain joins TRBV6-1 and TRBJ1-1; D unclear. V lost 6 bases and J lost 4, with 18 bases in between. The CDR3 has 15 amino acids. Germline CDR1 reads MNHNS; CDR2 reads SASEGT.

The chain joins TRBV1 to TRBJ1-2; the table's TRBD1 call for D was not verified on the DNA. TRBV1 is marked as a pseudogene. CDR3 size: 13 residues. CDR3 sequence (DNA): TGCACCAGCGCCCTCGCAGGGTACTATGGCTACACCTTC. It encodes CTSALAGYYGYTF.

The chain has TRBV9 and TRBJ1-3, with 7 nucleotides matching TRBD1. Germline V lookup: CDR1 SGDLS, CDR2 YYNGEE. V lost 4 bases to trimming and J lost 3 bases; unmatched junction nucleotides: 10. This CDR3 has 16 amino acids. The CDR3 coding sequence is TGTGCCAGCAGCCCTGGGGAGGGGGCACTTGGAAACACCATATATTTT. Its translation is CASSPGEGALGNTIYF.

The chain joins TRBV6-5 to TRBJ2-7; D remains unclear. The CDR3 length is 12 residues. V lost 3 bases and J lost 6, with 9 bases in between. Germline lookup yields CDR1 MNHEY and CDR2 SVGAGI. CDR3 in DNA: TGTGCCAGCAGTTATGGTGGTTTCGAGCAGTACTTC. Translated, it gives CASSYGGFEQYF.

This sequence joins TRBV6-6 and TRBJ2-3, with 7 positions matching TRBD1. V was clipped by 7 bases and J by 2 bases; unmatched bases: 6. Germline-derived CDR1 and CDR2 are MNHNY and SVGAGI (reference sequence). This CDR3 spans 14 amino acids. CDR3 nucleotide sequence: TGTGCCAGCACCGGGACAGAAGACACAGATACGCAGTATTTT. It specifies CASTGTEDTDTQYF.

The genes are TRBV4-1 and TRBJ2-7; D is uncertain. Trimming removed 1 base from V and 3 bases from J, with 7 bases in between. Germline CDR1 reads MGHRA; CDR2 reads YSYEKL. This CDR3 is 13 amino acids long. The CDR3 loop reads CASSQVNSYEQYF. The DNA of the CDR3 is TGCGCCAGCAGCCAAGTCAACAGCTACGAGCAGTACTTC.

This rearrangement joins TRBV19 to TRBJ2-1, with 8 bases identical to TRBD2. This CDR3 is 15 amino acids long. The trim removed 7 bases at V and 4 bases at J, leaving 9 bases unmatched. CDR1 is LNHDA and CDR2 is SQIVND in the germline V gene (reference sequence). The CDR3, as DNA: TGTGCCAGTATGGCCCTTAGCGGGGAATACAATGAGCAGTTCTTC. Translation: CASMALSGEYNEQFF.

J is TRBJ1-5 and V is TRBV11-2; tentatively, D is TRBD1 (5 bases). Trimming pared 5 bases from V and 1 base from J, leaving 6 bases between. Germline CDR1 is SGHAT and CDR2 is FQNNGV. The CDR3 length is 13 residues. The CDR3 reads CASSRQSNQPQHF. The CDR3 DNA sequence: TGTGCCAGCAGCCGACAGAGCAATCAGCCCCAGCATTTT.

As DNA, the CDR3 is TGTGCCAGCAGCTTAGTAGGGTCTTGGGCGGGAACCGGGGAGCTGTTTTTT. It specifies CASSLVGSWAGTGELFF. V and J are TRBV7-2 and TRBJ2-2, with D possibly being TRBD2 (6 bases). The length of the CDR3 is 17 residues. Germline-derived CDR1 and CDR2 are SGHTA and FQGNSA. V was shortened by 1 base and J by 5 bases, with 17 bases between the two germline ends. The entire variable domain, with the rest obtained from reference TRBV7-2 and TRBJ2-2, is as follows: GAGVSQSPSNKVTEKGKDVELRCDPISGHTALYWYRQSLGQGLEFLIYFQGNSAPDKSGLPSDRFSAERTGGSVSTLTIQRTQQEDSAVYLCASSLVGSWAGTGELFFGEGSRLTVL.

This clone was observed once. The chain combines TRBV27 with TRBJ2-1; TRBD2 agrees at 11 bases. The V gene's germline CDR1 is MNHEY and CDR2 SMNVEV (reference sequence). CDR3 size: 15 residues. V shed 6 bases and J 10 bases; nucleotides not matched to a gene: 11. The DNA of the CDR3 is TGTGCCAGCAGGCCGGGGACTAGCGGTCCCCCGGAGCAGTTCTTC. This gives the protein CASRPGTSGPPEQFF.

The chain is built from TRBV5-5 and TRBJ2-2; D is possibly TRBD1 (6 bases). The CDR3 length is 15 residues. V was cut by 2 bases and J by 6 bases, with 14 bases left in between. CDR1 is SGHKS and CDR2 is YYEKEE in the germline V gene (reference sequence). The CDR3 coding sequence is TGTGCCAGCAGCTTATATCTGGGGGCTGCCGGGGAGCTGTTTTTT. Translated, it gives CASSLYLGAAGELFF.

This chain connects TRBV2 to TRBJ2-4; 13 bases fit TRBD2. This CDR3 has 14 amino acids. Germline V gene data show CDR1 as SNHLY and CDR2 as FYNNEI. After removal of 6 bases from V and 9 bases from J, the junction contained 5 bases not matched to a gene. The CDR3 loop is CASRGTSGASIQYF. The CDR3, as DNA: TGTGCCAGCAGAGGGACTAGCGGGGCGAGCATTCAGTACTTC.